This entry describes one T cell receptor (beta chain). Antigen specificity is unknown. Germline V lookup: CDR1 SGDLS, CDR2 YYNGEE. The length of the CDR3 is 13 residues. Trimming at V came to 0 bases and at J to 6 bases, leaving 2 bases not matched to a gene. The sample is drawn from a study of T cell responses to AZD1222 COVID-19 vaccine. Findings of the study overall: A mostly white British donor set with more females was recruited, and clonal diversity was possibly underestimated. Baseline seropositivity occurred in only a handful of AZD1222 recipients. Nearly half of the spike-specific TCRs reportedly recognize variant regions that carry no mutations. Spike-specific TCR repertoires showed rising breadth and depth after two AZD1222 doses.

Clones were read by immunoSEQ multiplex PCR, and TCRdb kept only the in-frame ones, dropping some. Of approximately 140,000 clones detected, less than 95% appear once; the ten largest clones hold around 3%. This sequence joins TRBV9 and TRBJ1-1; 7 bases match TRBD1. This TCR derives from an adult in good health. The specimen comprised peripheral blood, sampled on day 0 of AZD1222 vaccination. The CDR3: CASSVEQGSEAFF. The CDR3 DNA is TGTGCCAGCAGCGTAGAACAGGGGTCTGAAGCTTTCTTT.